These 5 T cell receptor beta chains were all obtained from the same sample, sequenced in a study of regulatory T cells in long-lasting Graves disease. Time point described: persistent/refractory GD, antithyroid drugs over 5 years with positive TRAb. From PBMCs, RNA was extracted and then used to make the TCR library. Libraries of TCR beta came from iRepertoire HTBI primers plus Arm-PCR of CDR3 regions. MiXCR, run by TCRdb on the multiplex PCR reads, gives a single entry per CDR3 protein. The sample includes roughly 400,000 distinct CDR3 sequences, 20% to 25% of them seen just once. The starting material was peripheral blood mononuclear cells (PBMCs), obtained when the disease was refractory, from a patient treated with antithyroid drugs. The receptors derive from a female donor with Graves disease.

The chain recombines TRBV9 with TRBJ1-4, with D maybe TRBD1 (6 bases). This CDR3 is 16 amino acids long. V lost 2 bases and J 0 bases, leaving 11 bases between the germline ends. The V gene's germline CDR1 is SGDLS and CDR2 YYNGEE. The CDR3 region is CASSVGDTTTNEKLFF. In DNA, the CDR3 is TGTGCCAGCAGCGTGGGGGACACGACAACTAATGAAAAACTGTTTTTT.

The J gene is TRBJ2-7, the V gene TRBV20-1; TRBD2 matches at 7 bases. V shed 1 base, J shed 1 base, and the junction held 13 bases outside the gene matches. Germline V gene data show CDR1 as DFQATT and CDR2 as SNEGSKA (reference sequence). The CDR3 is 17 amino acids. The CDR3 DNA follows: TGCAGTGCTAGAGCCCCCATTGTGTGGGGGGGATCCTACGAGCAGTACTTC. This gives the protein CSARAPIVWGGSYEQYF.

CDR3 bases: TGTGCCAGCCGAAGACTAGCGGAATTCTACGAGCAGTACTTC. Translated, it gives CASRRLAEFYEQYF. The chain employs TRBV6-1 and TRBJ2-7, with 9 nucleotides matching TRBD2. Germline V gives CDR1 MNHNS, CDR2 SASEGT. This CDR3 comprises 14 residues. After removal of 8 bases from V and 3 bases from J, the junction contained 8 bases not matched to a gene.

This clonotype was observed at least ten times. This chain links TRBV12-3 or TRBV12-4 with TRBJ2-7; 11 bases match TRBD2. V was pared by 7 bases and J by 5 bases, with 7 bases of the junction left unmatched. CDR3 length: 14 residues. The CDR3 nucleotides read TGTGCCAGCAACGTAGCGGGAGGGAAGGACGAGCAGTACTTC. Translating it yields CASNVAGGKDEQYF.

This clonotype turned up a few times. The V gene is TRBV7-9, the J gene TRBJ1-2; D remains ambiguous. Per germline, CDR1 SEHNR and CDR2 FQNEAQ (reference sequence). This CDR3 is built from 13 residues. Trimming stripped 4 bases from V and 5 bases from J, with 11 bases between. CDR3 DNA: TGTGCCAGCAGCTCGAGGACGGCTTATGGCTACACCTTC. Its translation is CASSSRTAYGYTF.